This TCR beta chain is from a study of blood T cells in healthy people across ages. V was pared by 8 bases and J by 0 bases, with 11 bases between. The CDR3 is 12 amino acids. Looked up from germline, CDR1 is DFQATT and CDR2 is SNEGSKA (reference sequence). For the second PCR, which ran for roughly 6 to 12 cycles, a sample-barcoded 5' primer and a J-beta primer mix were used. Each cDNA molecule received a tag from a template-switch adaptor that had 12 random nucleotides. TCRdb fed the 5' RACE reads into MiXCR, producing one record per CDR3 protein. The sample lists about 1 million distinct CDR3 sequences; 40% to 55% were seen once.

This TCR derives from a woman aged 60-75 years in good health. The V and J genes are TRBV20-1 and TRBJ2-7; D perhaps matches TRBD1 (5 bases). Sequencing was carried out using blood. DNA for the CDR3: TGCAGTACGTACAGGAGCTCCTACGAGCAGTACTTC. Its protein is CSTYRSSYEQYF.